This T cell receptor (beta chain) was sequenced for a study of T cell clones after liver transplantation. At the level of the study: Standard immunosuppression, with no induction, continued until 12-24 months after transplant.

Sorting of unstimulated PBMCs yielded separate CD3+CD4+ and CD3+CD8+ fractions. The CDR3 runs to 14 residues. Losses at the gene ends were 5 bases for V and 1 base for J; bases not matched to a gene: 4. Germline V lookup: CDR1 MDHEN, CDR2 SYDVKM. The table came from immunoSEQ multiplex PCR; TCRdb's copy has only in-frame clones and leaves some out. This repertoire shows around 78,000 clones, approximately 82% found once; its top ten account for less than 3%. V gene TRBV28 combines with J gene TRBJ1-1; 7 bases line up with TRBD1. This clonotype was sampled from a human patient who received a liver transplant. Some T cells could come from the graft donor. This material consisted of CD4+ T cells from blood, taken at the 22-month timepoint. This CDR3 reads CASSPGTENTEAFF. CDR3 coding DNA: TGTGCCAGCAGTCCCGGGACAGAGAACACTGAAGCTTTCTTT.